The clone carrying this T cell receptor (beta chain) was observed a handful of times. The sample comes from a study of early T cells in non-severe SARS-CoV-2 infection. Individual cDNA molecules were tagged with unique molecular identifiers, the study reported. Using its own MiXCR run on the 5' RACE reads, TCRdb lists one record per CDR3 protein. This sample has about 30,000 distinct CDR3 sequences; about 5.5% occur once, and the top ten carry 10% to 11%. In germline, CDR1 is DFQATT, CDR2 SNEGSKA (reference sequence). CDR3 length equals 14 residues. V was pared by 0 bases and J by 2 bases, with 10 bases between.

The source material was whole blood. The receptor was derived from an adult who was a healthcare worker with PCR-confirmed SARS-CoV-2 infection or an uninfected control (not recorded which). V usage is TRBV20-1 and J usage is TRBJ2-5; D is possibly TRBD1 (5 bases). CDR3 loop: CSARDSTEQETQYF. DNA of the CDR3: TGCAGTGCTAGAGATTCGACAGAGCAAGAGACCCAGTACTTC.